The 14 T cell receptor beta chains below all came from one sample that was sequenced in a study of technical replicates of blood from several donors. Profiling relied on immunoSEQ multiplex PCR, and the TCRdb table lists in-frame clones only, not all of them. This sample has 14,000 or so clones; about four fifths occur once, and the top ten carry about an eighth. The sample taken for sequencing was PBMCs. The receptors originated from a human donor in good health.

With regard to this clone: The DNA is left out, because the CDR3 cannot be placed on it with certainty; the CDR3 is given as TCRdb lists it. This rearrangement joins TRBV6-1 to TRBJ2-7; the table's TRBD2 call for D was not verified on the DNA. Germline lookup yields CDR1 MNHNS and CDR2 SASEGT. The CDR3 spans 14 amino acids, including both terminal residues. CDR3 in amino acids: CASILGGSSYEQYF.

The chain carries TRBV19 and TRBJ1-1; D is unresolved. V lost 9 bases to trimming and J lost 1 base, with 15 bases between them. The CDR3 is 14 residues long. Germline assignment: CDR1 LNHDA and CDR2 SQIVND (reference sequence). This chain's CDR3 is CARKREGKNTEAFF. The CDR3, as DNA: TGTGCCAGAAAGAGAGAGGGAAAGAACACTGAAGCTTTCTTT.

This clone was seen a handful of times. This chain links TRBV2 with TRBJ2-7; tentatively, D is TRBD2 (5 bases). The CDR3 covers 16 residues. Between the trimmed V and J ends, which lost 2 bases and 4 bases, there was a span of 18 bases. CDR1 and CDR2 from the germline V gene are SNHLY and FYNNEI. Here the CDR3 DNA reads TGTGCCAGCAGTGAACGCCCTACGGGGAGCCGATACGAGCAGTACTTC. Encoded protein: CASSERPTGSRYEQYF.

The chain joins TRBV19 to TRBJ2-7; possible D gene TRBD1, 6 bases. The V end lost 4 bases, the J end lost 2 bases, and 9 bases lay between the germline ends. CDR1 and CDR2 (germline): LNHDA, SQIVND (reference sequence). The CDR3 has 13 amino acids. CDR3 coding DNA: TGTGCCAGTAGTAGGACAGTCCCCTACGAGCAGTACTTC. Protein sequence: CASSRTVPYEQYF.

The CDR3 region has the DNA TGTGCCAGCAGTTTAGTGGGGGGAGGCACTGAAGCTTTCTTT. It translates to CASSLVGGGTEAFF. The rearrangement uses TRBV27 and TRBJ1-1; the D gene is possibly TRBD1 (5 bases). The CDR3 contains 14 residues. Trimming stripped 2 bases from V and 4 bases from J, with 11 bases between. The germline gives CDR1 MNHEY, CDR2 SMNVEV (reference sequence).

The chain recombines TRBV5-1 with TRBJ2-7; D is perhaps TRBD1 (7 bases). Per germline, CDR1 SGHRS and CDR2 YFSETQ. The V and J ends lost 0 bases and 0 bases respectively, with 16 bases between them. The CDR3 sequence is 17 residues long. CDR3 region: CASSLGRGTVSSYEQYF. CDR3 bases: TGCGCCAGCAGCTTGGGCCGGGGGACAGTTAGCTCCTACGAGCAGTACTTC.

The chain combines TRBV19 with TRBJ1-1; 7 bases agree with TRBD1. Germline CDR1 and CDR2: LNHDA and SQIVND (reference sequence). The CDR3 is 15 amino acids. V lost 4 bases and J lost 2; bases outside the gene matches: 7. The CDR3 sequence is CASSTRQGVNTEAFF. Written as DNA, the CDR3 is TGTGCCAGTAGTACTCGACAGGGTGTAAACACTGAAGCTTTCTTT. Full variable domain (remainder filled in from reference TRBV19 and TRBJ1-1): DGGITQSPKYLFRKEGQNVTLSCEQNLNHDAMYWYRQDPGQGLRLIYYSQIVNDFQKGDIAEGYSVSREKKESFPLTVTSAQKNPTAFYLCASSTRQGVNTEAFFGQGTRLTVV.

CDR3 sequence: CASSPEEGLADYNEQFF. CDR3 bases: TGTGCCAGCAGCCCCGAGGAAGGACTAGCGGACTACAATGAGCAGTTCTTC. The rearrangement links TRBV7-9 to TRBJ2-1; 10 positions match TRBD2. Germline CDR1 reads SEHNR; CDR2 reads FQNEAQ (reference sequence). Trimming at V came to 5 bases and at J to 3 bases, leaving 10 bases not matched to a gene. There are 17 residues in the CDR3.

In DNA, the CDR3 is TGTGCCAGCAGTTACAGCGGGAGAACCTACGAGCAGTACTTC. Amino acids: CASSYSGRTYEQYF. The chain has TRBV27 and TRBJ2-7, with 8 bases fitting TRBD2. V shed 4 bases and J 2 bases; nucleotides not matched to a gene: 4. The CDR3 sequence is 14 residues long. Germline-derived CDR1 and CDR2 are MNHEY and SMNVEV (reference sequence).

V usage is TRBV6-6 and J usage is TRBJ2-3, with 8 bases aligning to TRBD1. Germline CDR1 reads MNHNY; CDR2 reads SVGAGI (reference sequence). V dropped 4 bases and J dropped 1; count of bases not matched to a gene: 7. The CDR3 length is 16 residues. The CDR3 reads CASSSLRGLRTDTQYF. The CDR3 nucleotides read TGTGCCAGCAGTTCTCTCAGGGGGCTCCGCACAGATACGCAGTATTTT.

The rearrangement joins TRBV7-9 to TRBJ1-5; D remains ambiguous. CDR1 SEHNR and CDR2 FQNEAQ come from the germline V gene (reference sequence). Trimming removed 6 bases from V and 0 bases from J, with 18 bases in between. This CDR3 contains 17 residues. This chain's CDR3 is CASRIAGSVYSNQPQHF. For the CDR3, the DNA is TGTGCCAGCAGAATAGCGGGCTCGGTGTATAGCAATCAGCCCCAGCATTTT.

V and J are TRBV27 and TRBJ2-7; tentatively, D is TRBD1 (6 bases). CDR1 and CDR2 (germline): MNHEY, SMNVEV (reference sequence). Trimming stripped 6 bases from V and 3 bases from J, with 18 bases between. This CDR3 is built from 15 residues. The CDR3 DNA reads TGTGCCAGCAGAATGTATAGGGGGATAGGCTACGAGCAGTACTTC. This gives the protein CASRMYRGIGYEQYF.

This clone is a singleton in its sample. The chain employs TRBV10-2 and TRBJ1-2, with unresolved D. From germline, CDR1 is WSHSY and CDR2 SAAADI. The CDR3 consists of 14 residues. V was cut by 0 bases and J by 4 bases, with 9 bases left in between. This CDR3 reads CASSESLAGYGYTF. Here the CDR3 DNA reads TGCGCCAGCAGTGAGTCGTTGGCAGGCTATGGCTACACCTTC.

The CDR3 loop reads CASGLVPHRPGGPLLYTTGELFF. The DNA of the CDR3 is TGTGCTAGTGGTTTGGTACCACATCGGCCGGGAGGGCCTTTGCTGTACACCACCGGGGAGCTGTTTTTT. The chain is built from TRBV12-5 and TRBJ2-2; 8 nucleotides line up with TRBD2. Per germline, CDR1 LGHNT and CDR2 FRNRAP. With V trimmed by 0 bases and J by 4 bases, 25 bases remained unmatched. The CDR3 runs 23 residues.